Shown below are 5 T cell receptor beta chains from a single sample sequenced in a study of T cell repertoires in cytomegalovirus infection. Via MiXCR, TCRdb re-called the reads, giving one row per CDR3 protein. Of about a million distinct CDR3 sequences in the sample, 31% were seen once. No antigen has been assigned to these receptors. The specimen comprised cultured CD8+ T cells from PBMCs, sampled from culture after CMV antigen stimulation. These receptors came from a human donor in good health (CMV status not recorded). Some clones in this sample may be carry-over from other donors' samples.

This chain connects TRBV10-3 to TRBJ2-7; D remains unclear. Germline V gene data show CDR1 as ENHRY and CDR2 as SYGVKD. CDR3 length equals 15 residues. Between the trimmed V and J ends, which lost 7 bases and 1 base, there was a span of 17 bases. In DNA form, the CDR3 reads TGTGCCATCACCGATACACACCTACCATCCTACGAGCAGTACTTC. It is translated as CAITDTHLPSYEQYF.

The rearrangement joins TRBV20-1 to TRBJ2-1; D unclear. Trimming took 1 base from V and 7 from J, leaving 11 bases between them. Germline CDR1 is DFQATT and CDR2 is SNEGSKA (reference sequence). There are 13 residues in the CDR3. The CDR3 DNA reads as TGCAGTGCTAGAGTTAAGGTGGTGAATGAGCAGTTCTTC. This codes for CSARVKVVNEQFF.

This clonotype was recorded many times. J is TRBJ1-5 and V is TRBV7-2; 7 bases are a match to TRBD1. The CDR3 spans 15 residues. V was clipped by 5 bases and J by 4 bases; unmatched bases: 8. In germline, CDR1 is SGHTA, CDR2 FQGNSA. The CDR3 reads CASSNEGQINQPQHF. CDR3 DNA: TGTGCCAGCAGCAATGAGGGACAGATTAATCAGCCCCAGCATTTT.

This clonotype was detected a few times. V gene TRBV24-1 combines with J gene TRBJ1-5; D ambiguous. Germline V gene sequence: CDR1 KGHDR, CDR2 SFDVKD. This CDR3 has 15 residues. The V end was cut by 7 bases, the J end by 5 bases, with 17 bases between. The chain's CDR3 is CATSGLRAVDQPQHF. CDR3 coding DNA: TGTGCCACCAGCGGACTCCGGGCGGTTGATCAGCCCCAGCATTTT.

This clonotype was observed a few times. The rearrangement joins TRBV19 to TRBJ2-2; no clear D. There are 13 residues in the CDR3. V dropped 5 bases and J dropped 6 bases, with 10 bases sitting between them. The V gene's germline CDR1 is LNHDA and CDR2 SQIVND (reference sequence). The CDR3 protein is CASSWGVAGELFF. DNA for the CDR3: TGTGCCAGTAGTTGGGGTGTGGCCGGGGAGCTGTTTTTT.